The clone carrying this T cell receptor (beta chain) has only a few counts. The target antigen is unknown. These data belong to a study of somatic mutations in cytotoxic T cells in rheumatoid arthritis. Points from the study as a whole: In rheumatoid arthritis patients, the slight underrepresentation of TRBV07 was not adjusted for multiple comparisons. Rheumatoid arthritis patients showed CD8+ clonality increasing with age, unlike healthy controls. The identity of the antigens targeted by the expanded CD8+ clones remained unknown.

V dropped 5 bases and J dropped 8 bases, with 12 bases sitting between them. Germline V gene data show CDR1 as SGHTA and CDR2 as FQGNSA. The CDR3 totals 12 residues. Purity of the CD4+ and CD8+ cells, isolated by positive magnetic bead selection, was checked by flow cytometry. TCRdb's copy holds only in-frame clones and misses some; the assay was immunoSEQ multiplex PCR. Here the sample spans about 7,100 clones, 75% to 90% being singletons. Material: CD8+ T cells sorted from blood. The receptor was derived from a middle-aged man with rheumatoid arthritis. This chain connects TRBV7-2 to TRBJ1-2, with D maybe TRBD1 (5 bases). The CDR3 reads CASSPGGGGYTF. CDR3 DNA: TGTGCCAGCAGCCCCGGGGGGGGAGGCTACACCTTC.